These 9 T cell receptor beta chains originate from one sample sequenced in a study of OX40 agonist ivuxolimab in advanced cancers. Clones were read by immunoSEQ multiplex PCR, and TCRdb kept only the in-frame ones, dropping some. This sample has some 83,000 clones; roughly 90% occur once, and the top ten carry more than 0.6%. The material sequenced was CD4+ or CD8+ T cells sorted from blood, taken in a trial of the OX40 agonist ivuxolimab. These receptor sequences come from an adult with an advanced solid tumor such as melanoma, head and neck, liver or kidney cancer.

This rearrangement joins TRBV6-1 to TRBJ2-1; unclear D gene. CDR1 is MNHNS, CDR2 SASEGT, per germline. Trimming shortened V by 3 bases and J by 7 bases, and 7 bases separated the two germline ends. The length of the CDR3 is 12 residues. CDR3 region: CASSESENEQFF. CDR3 DNA: TGTGCCAGCAGTGAGTCAGAAAATGAGCAGTTCTTC.

The chain carries TRBV7-8 and TRBJ2-4; D possibly corresponds to TRBD2 (5 bases). Germline lookup yields CDR1 SGHVS and CDR2 FQNEAQ. The V gene lost 4 bases and the J gene lost 4 bases, with 5 bases spanning the gap. CDR3 length: 12 amino acids. The CDR3 DNA is TGTGCCAGCAGCTGGACTAAAAACATTCAGTACTTC. The encoded protein is CASSWTKNIQYF.

This sequence joins TRBV4-3 and TRBJ1-2; D may be TRBD1 (5 bases). V lost 3 bases to trimming and J lost 4 bases, with 12 bases between them. Germline V gene lookup returns CDR1 LGHNA and CDR2 YSLEER. The CDR3 has 14 residues. The CDR3 is CASSQEDMSYGYTF. In DNA, the CDR3 is TGCGCCAGCAGCCAGGAGGACATGAGCTATGGCTACACCTTC.

The genes are TRBV4-2 and TRBJ2-3; D perhaps matches TRBD1 (5 bases). The CDR3 has 15 residues. CDR1 LGHNA and CDR2 YNFKEQ come from the germline V gene. V was cut by 0 bases and J by 4 bases, with 11 bases left in between. The CDR3 nucleotides read TGTGCCAGCAGCCAAGATCAGGGCGTGCCAGATACGCAGTATTTT. Protein: CASSQDQGVPDTQYF.

The chain has TRBV6-1 and TRBJ1-2; D call uncertain. V gave up 3 bases and J gave up 8 bases, with 10 bases separating them. Per the germline V gene, CDR1 is MNHNS and CDR2 is SASEGT. This CDR3 spans 12 amino acids. CDR3 in amino acids: CASSEASLGYTF. The CDR3 nucleotides are TGTGCCAGCAGTGAGGCCTCTCTGGGCTACACCTTC.

The rearrangement links TRBV11-2 to TRBJ2-2; weak D call: TRBD2 (6 bases). Trimming pared 3 bases from V and 0 bases from J, leaving 11 bases between. Germline V gene sequence: CDR1 SGHAT, CDR2 FQNNGV. The CDR3 consists of 16 residues. In DNA form, the CDR3 reads TGTGCCAGCAGCTTTGGGCGGGGTACGAACACCGGGGAGCTGTTTTTT. Encoded protein: CASSFGRGTNTGELFF.

The CDR3 sequence: CASSLRYPTYNEQFF. In DNA, the CDR3 is TGTGCCAGCAGCTTACGTTACCCTACCTACAATGAGCAGTTCTTC. This chain joins TRBV7-8 and TRBJ2-1, with D unclear. The CDR3 covers 15 residues. V was clipped by 2 bases and J by 2 bases, with 10 bases between them. CDR1 and CDR2 (germline): SGHVS, FQNEAQ.

The chain combines TRBV6-1 with TRBJ2-3; no definite D call. This CDR3 region has 14 residues. V shed 2 bases and J shed 4 bases, with 10 bases lying between them. Germline CDR1 is MNHNS and CDR2 is SASEGT. CDR3 protein: CASSEPRRPDTQYF. CDR3 bases: TGTGCCAGCAGTGAACCCCGCAGGCCAGATACGCAGTATTTT.

The chain has TRBV28 and TRBJ2-1, with a weak D call TRBD2 (5 bases). The germline CDR1 and CDR2 sequences are MDHEN and SYDVKM. V was clipped by 5 bases and J by 8 bases, with 19 bases between them. This CDR3 is 15 amino acids long. The CDR3 protein is CASSRRLGGNYEQFF. The CDR3 nucleotides are TGTGCCAGCAGTCGTAGGCTAGGAGGTAACTATGAGCAGTTCTTC. Using reference TRBV28 and TRBJ2-1 for the parts outside the CDR3, the full variable domain is DVKVTQSSRYLVKRTGEKVFLECVQDMDHENMFWYRQDPGLGLRLIYFSYDVKMKEKGDIPEGYSVSREKKERFSLILESASTNQTSMYLCASSRRLGGNYEQFFGPGTRLTVL.